Listed here are 19 T cell receptor beta chains from one sample, sequenced in a study of T cell clonality in common variable immunodeficiency. Repertoires were generated with immunoSEQ multiplex PCR, while TCRdb's copy carries only in-frame clones and drops some. The table lists more than 55,000 clones, with no singletons. The sample was peripheral blood mononuclear cells. These receptors all stem from a person aged 18 to 70 in good health.

The sample holds many counts of this clone. The DNA ends 3 residues before the CDR3 does, and the rest of the CDR3 is filled in from the germline J gene. The rearrangement links TRBV2 to TRBJ2-6; tentatively, D is TRBD1 (6 bases). The CDR3 covers 13 residues. The V end was cut by 11 bases, the J end by 0 bases, with 8 bases between. The germline CDR1 and CDR2 sequences are SNHLY and FYNNEI. The sequenced part of the CDR3 DNA is TGTGCCCGGACAGTCTCTGGGGCCAACGTC. Amino acids: CARTVSGANV. From start to end, the CDR3 is CARTVSGANVLTF. The full variable domain, rest sourced from reference TRBV2 and TRBJ2-6, is EPEVTQTPSHQVTQMGQEVILRCVPISNHLYFYWYRQILGQKVEFLVSFYNNEISEKSEIFDDQFSVERPDGSNFTLKIRSTKLEDSAMYFCARTVSGANVLTFGAGSRLTVL.

This clone was recorded many times. Sequence at one end of the junction differs from germline and may be a read error. The CDR3 goes on 3 residues after the read ends, and that part is filled in from the germline J gene. The V call is TRBV4-2, the J call TRBJ2-2; the match to TRBD1 covers 9 bases. This CDR3 contains 17 residues. Germline CDR1 and CDR2: LGHNA and YNFKEQ. CDR3 protein: CASSQASPGQGGSPLFF. The part of the CDR3 DNA that was read is TGCGCCAGCAGCCAAGCGTCCCCGGGACAGGGAGGTTCACCG.

In its sample, this clone was seen many times. The sequence runs out 3 residues before the end of the CDR3; the remainder is reconstructed from the germline J gene. This sequence joins TRBV5-6 and TRBJ1-1; 9 positions match TRBD1. CDR1 is SGHDT and CDR2 is YYEEEE in the germline V gene. V dropped 2 bases and J dropped 4; count of bases not matched to a gene: 6. This CDR3 comprises 15 residues. The CDR3 bases that were read are TGTGCCAGCAGCTTTACAGGGGGCAGTCGCACTGAA. Amino acids: CASSFTGGSRTE. The CDR3 as a whole reads CASSFTGGSRTEAFF.

This clone was picked up many times. The read stops 3 residues short of the end of the CDR3; the missing end is completed from the germline J gene. The chain joins TRBV19 to TRBJ1-2, with a tentative D call TRBD1 (5 bases). Trimming left V 6 bases short and J 5 bases short, with 13 bases between. CDR1 and CDR2 (germline): LNHDA, SQIVND (reference sequence). The CDR3 length is 13 residues. CDR3 DNA, as far as it was read: TGTGCCAGTAGGAGGCAGGGCGAGTATGGC. Its protein is CASRRQGEYG. The whole CDR3 is CASRRQGEYGYTF.

This clone showed up many times. The CDR3 is cut off 3 residues early in the read; its end comes from the germline J gene. V usage is TRBV5-6 and J usage is TRBJ2-7; a weak D match, TRBD1 (5 bases). Trimming took off 4 bases at V and 5 bases at J, with 13 bases between the two ends. There are 13 residues in the CDR3. Germline values: CDR1 SGHDT, CDR2 YYEEEE. The chain's CDR3 is CASSDDSLHEQYF. The part of the CDR3 DNA that was read is TGTGCCAGCAGCGATGACAGTCTACACGAG.

This clone was counted at least ten times. With the read ending 3 residues before the CDR3 end, the germline J gene is used to fill in that end. The gene calls are TRBV7-2 and TRBJ2-3; 12 bases agree with TRBD2. This CDR3 comprises 14 residues. The germline gives CDR1 SGHTA, CDR2 FQGNSA. With V trimmed by 5 bases and J by 7 bases, 4 bases remained unmatched. The DNA read from the CDR3 is TGTGCCAGCAGCCTACTAGCGGGGGGCTATACG. Its protein is CASSLLAGGYT. In full, the CDR3 reads CASSLLAGGYTQYF.

This clone was counted ten times or more. The read ends 3 residues shy of where the CDR3 ends; the end is completed using the germline J gene. The chain employs TRBV7-9 and TRBJ1-4, with TRBD1 identical over 10 bases. V was pared by 1 base and J by 7 bases, with 0 bases of the junction left unmatched. CDR3 length: 14 amino acids. In germline, CDR1 is SEHNR, CDR2 FQNEAQ (reference sequence). CDR3 amino acids: CASSLGTGGEKLFF. The CDR3 bases that were read are TGTGCCAGCAGCTTAGGGACAGGGGGTGAAAAA.

This clone was seen at least ten times. The read comes to an end 3 residues before the CDR3 does, leaving the germline J gene to fill in the end. This chain uses TRBV12-3 or TRBV12-4 with TRBJ2-3; 8 positions agree with TRBD1. Trimming took 2 bases from V and 6 from J; bases not matched to a gene: 4. This CDR3 has 14 residues. Incomplete CDR3 DNA: TGTGCCAGCAGTTTAAGGGACAGGTCTGATACG. Its protein product is CASSLRDRSDT. The complete CDR3 sequence is CASSLRDRSDTQYF.

This clone has a count of ten or more. Sequencing ends 3 residues short of the CDR3 end; the germline J gene provides the rest. The chain combines TRBV19 with TRBJ1-2, with D unclear. The germline gives CDR1 LNHDA, CDR2 SQIVND (reference sequence). The CDR3 covers 13 residues. The chain's CDR3 is CAATPPGLGGYTF. Incomplete CDR3 DNA: TGTGCCGCGACCCCGCCAGGCCTTGGCGGC. Together with reference TRBV19 and TRBJ1-2, the CDR3 gives the full variable domain: DGGITQSPKYLFRKEGQNVTLSCEQNLNHDAMYWYRQDPGQGLRLIYYSQIVNDFQKGDIAEGYSVSREKKESFPLTVTSAQKNPTAFYLCAATPPGLGGYTFGSGTRLTVV.

Ten or more counts support this clone. The CDR3 goes on 3 residues after the read ends, and that part is filled in from the germline J gene. The chain carries TRBV2 and TRBJ2-1, with a weak D call TRBD2 (6 bases). Per germline, CDR1 SNHLY and CDR2 FYNNEI. This CDR3 is 13 amino acids long. Trimming shortened V by 4 bases and J by 7 bases, and 11 bases separated the two germline ends. The CDR3 region is CASSVPSANEQFF. The covered CDR3 bases are TGTGCCAGCAGTGTGCCTAGCGCTAATGAG.

Ten or more counts support this clone. Read coverage stops 3 residues before the CDR3 terminus; the germline J gene supplies the remainder. The chain links TRBV13 to TRBJ1-2; D call uncertain. This CDR3 is 12 amino acids long. Trimming cost V 4 bases and J 4 bases, with 7 bases left between them. Germline lookup yields CDR1 PRHDT and CDR2 FYEKMQ (reference sequence). The DNA read from the CDR3 is TGTGCCAGCAGCTCCTACAGCTATGGC. Its protein is CASSSYSYG. The entire CDR3 reads CASSSYSYGYTF.

This clone has ten or more counts. The read halts 3 residues ahead of the CDR3 end, with the missing end drawn from the germline J gene. The chain couples TRBV7-9 to TRBJ2-1, with TRBD2 identical over 11 bases. V was pared by 5 bases and J by 9 bases, with 6 bases of the junction left unmatched. CDR1 is SEHNR and CDR2 is FQNEAQ in the germline V gene (reference sequence). The CDR3 contains 14 residues. The part of the CDR3 DNA that was read is TGTGCCAGCAGCCTACTAGCGGGGGCGGGTGAG. Protein sequence: CASSLLAGAGE. The whole CDR3 reads CASSLLAGAGEQFF.

This clone has at least ten counts. At one end the junction does not follow the germline gene, possibly because of a read error. Read data end 3 residues before the CDR3 end; the end is taken from the germline J gene. This chain connects TRBV4-2 to TRBJ1-1, with D hard to call. Germline V gives CDR1 LGHNA, CDR2 YNFKEQ. The CDR3 is 15 amino acids. CDR3 sequence reads: CASSQGRHMNTEAFF. The CDR3 DNA, read in part, is TGCGCCAGCAGCCAAGGCAGGCACATGAACACTGAA.

This clone was seen at least ten times. The read falls 3 residues short of the CDR3 end, and the missing part is taken from the germline J gene. The V and J genes are TRBV7-3 and TRBJ1-1; 9 bases map to TRBD1. Per the germline V gene, CDR1 is SGHTA and CDR2 is FQGTGA. The CDR3 contains 15 residues. The ends lost 0 bases at V and 1 base at J; junction bases unmatched: 0. The covered CDR3 bases are TGTGCCAGCAGCTTAACGGGACAGGGGAACACTGAA. Protein: CASSLTGQGNTE. The CDR3, in full, reads CASSLTGQGNTEAFF.

This clone was counted many times. The read comes to an end 3 residues before the CDR3 does, leaving the germline J gene to fill in the end. The V gene is TRBV4-1, the J gene TRBJ2-5, with 14 bases matching TRBD2. Germline CDR1 reads MGHRA; CDR2 reads YSYEKL. There are 17 residues in the CDR3. The ends lost 4 bases at V and 4 bases at J; junction bases unmatched: 8. CDR3 protein: CASSPWGLAGEGETQYF. CDR3 DNA (partial): TGCGCCAGCAGCCCGTGGGGACTAGCGGGAGAAGGAGAGACC.

Many counts were recorded for this clone. Read coverage stops 3 residues before the CDR3 terminus; the germline J gene supplies the remainder. This chain links TRBV7-3 with TRBJ2-7; 7 bases match TRBD1. This CDR3 is built from 13 residues. The germline V gene encodes CDR1 SGHTA and CDR2 FQGTGA. Trimming took 2 bases from V and 6 from J; bases not matched to a gene: 4. The CDR3 DNA, read in part, is TGTGCCAGCAGCTTATACCCAGGGGGCGAG. Translated: CASSLYPGGE. The whole CDR3 protein reads CASSLYPGGEQYF.

This clone was seen ten or more times. The read ends 3 residues early relative to the CDR3; the germline J gene fills the gap. The chain links TRBV6-2 or TRBV6-3 to TRBJ1-2; no clear D. The CDR3 runs 16 residues. Germline CDR1 MNHEY, CDR2 SVGEGT. The V gene lost 6 bases and the J gene lost 2 bases, with 19 bases spanning the gap. Incomplete CDR3 DNA: TGTGCCAGCAGCTCCTCCCGTCAGCCCAGGAACTATGGC. Protein product: CASSSSRQPRNYG. The whole CDR3 sequence reads CASSSSRQPRNYGYTF.

A few counts support this clone. The CDR3 goes on 3 residues after the read ends, and that part is filled in from the germline J gene. The gene calls are TRBV7-2 and TRBJ2-4; 9 nucleotides match TRBD1. The CDR3 loop spans 14 amino acids. Germline values: CDR1 SGHTA, CDR2 FQGNSA. The CDR3 region is CASSLQQGAYGQYF. The DNA read from the CDR3 is TGTGCCAGCAGCCTTCAACAGGGGGCTTATGGT.

The sample holds many counts of this clone. Partial CDR3 DNA: TGCAGCGTCTCAAGACAGAACTATGGC. It translates to CSVSRQNYG. The CDR3 as a whole reads CSVSRQNYGYTF. The genes are TRBV29-1 and TRBJ1-2, with a tentative D call TRBD1 (5 bases). Sequencing ends 3 residues short of the CDR3 end; the germline J gene provides the rest. The V end lost 6 bases, the J end lost 2 bases, and 10 bases lay between the germline ends. The CDR3 contains 12 residues. Germline CDR1 is SQVTM and CDR2 is ANQGSEA.